This TCR beta chain was captured by sequencing in a study of human T cells and chemical hapten exposure. General study points: While controls formed fewer of them, expanded TCRs formed significantly more large CDR3 similarity clusters.

Time point described: patch test 1, 2 weeks after DPC sensitization. As for treatment: therapeutic diphenylcyclopropenone sensitization with weekly scalp DPC. At every patch-test visit, blood was drawn before the patch test was applied. MiXCR was run by TCRdb on the RACE reads, yielding one entry per CDR3 protein. Of about 120,000 distinct CDR3 sequences in the sample, around 13% were seen once. About this clonotype: Its antigen is undetermined.

This receptor was obtained from a man aged 18-30 years with alopecia areata. Some clones in this sample may be carry-over from other donors' samples. The sequences come from whole blood, collected in connection with sensitization to the hapten diphenylcyclopropenone (DPC).

CDR3 region: CASSADSNYGYTF. The CDR3 nucleotides read TGTGCCAGCAGCGCCGACAGTAACTATGGCTACACCTTC. The J gene is TRBJ1-2, the V gene TRBV9, with TRBD1 as a possible D gene (5 bases). The CDR3 loop spans 13 amino acids. Trimming stripped 3 bases from V and 1 base from J, with 7 bases between. CDR1 is SGDLS and CDR2 is YYNGEE in the germline V gene.